What follows describes a single TCR beta chain. Its antigen is undetermined. Per the germline V gene, CDR1 is SGDLS and CDR2 is YYNGEE. V gave up 3 bases and J gave up 4 bases; unmatched junction bases: 6. The CDR3 sequence is 15 residues long. The sample belongs to a study of cytomegalovirus exposure and HLA in healthy donors. Overall study findings and caveats: Researchers reported from a later analysis that most CMV-associated TCR beta chains appeared HLA-restricted.

The PCR ran on 60 Vbeta and 13 Jbeta primers. TCRdb's table, derived via immunoSEQ multiplex PCR, lists solely in-frame clones and lacks some. The table records about 200,000 clones, 70% to 80% of them present only once. The source material was PBMCs. The receptor comes from a woman aged 50 to 65 in good health and CMV-seronegative. This rearrangement joins TRBV9 to TRBJ2-2; 7 nucleotides agree with TRBD1. The CDR3 spells CASSGQGVGTGELFF. The CDR3 DNA is TGTGCCAGCAGCGGACAGGGCGTGGGCACCGGGGAGCTGTTTTTT.